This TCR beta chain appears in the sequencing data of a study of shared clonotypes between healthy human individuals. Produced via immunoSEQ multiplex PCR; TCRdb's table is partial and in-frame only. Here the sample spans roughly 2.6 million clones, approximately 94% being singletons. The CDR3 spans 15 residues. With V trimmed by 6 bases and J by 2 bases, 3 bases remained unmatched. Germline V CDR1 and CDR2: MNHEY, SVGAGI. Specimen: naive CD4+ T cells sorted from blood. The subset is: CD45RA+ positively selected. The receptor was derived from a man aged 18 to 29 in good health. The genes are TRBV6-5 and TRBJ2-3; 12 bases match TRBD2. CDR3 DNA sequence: TGTGCCAGCAGAACTAGCGGGGGGAACACAGATACGCAGTATTTT. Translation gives CASRTSGGNTDTQYF.